One sample yielded the 13 T cell receptor beta chains listed below, sequenced in a study of blood T cell repertoires in COVID-19. Only in-frame clones appear in the TCRdb table, and some are missing; sequencing was by immunoSEQ multiplex PCR. This sample yields 300,000 to 450,000 clones, of which approximately 84% are seen a single time; 0.9% to 1.2% belongs to the top ten. The specimen was PBMCs or T cells enriched from blood (not recorded which). The receptors derive from a woman in her 30s who had recovered from COVID-19.

CDR3 protein: CASSHVRDRGVYEQYF. CDR3 DNA sequence: TGCGCCAGCAGCCACGTCCGGGACAGGGGGGTCTACGAGCAGTACTTC. The chain employs TRBV4-3 and TRBJ2-7, with 11 bases fitting TRBD1. Germline V gene data show CDR1 as LGHNA and CDR2 as YSLEER. Trimming cost V 3 bases and J 3 bases; bases outside gene matches: 7. The CDR3 consists of 16 residues.

This chain connects TRBV11-2 to TRBJ2-2; D possibly corresponds to TRBD1 (6 bases). The germline V and J ends were trimmed by 1 base and 4 bases, with 13 bases remaining between them. CDR1 and CDR2 (germline): SGHAT, FQNNGV. CDR3 size: 16 residues. CDR3 sequence: CASSLVLQGSTGELFF. The DNA for the CDR3 is TGTGCCAGCAGCTTAGTTCTTCAGGGGTCCACCGGGGAGCTGTTTTTT.

This chain uses TRBV19 with TRBJ1-2, with unresolved D. V was cut by 7 bases and J by 0 bases, with 6 bases left in between. The CDR3 runs to 12 residues. The germline CDR1 and CDR2 sequences are LNHDA and SQIVND (reference sequence). The CDR3: CASTQANYGYTF. The CDR3 DNA follows: TGTGCCAGTACACAAGCTAACTATGGCTACACCTTC.

The chain recombines TRBV28 with TRBJ1-6; weak D call: TRBD1 (5 bases). Trimming removed 3 bases from V and 5 bases from J, with 14 bases in between. CDR1 is MDHEN and CDR2 is SYDVKM in the germline V gene. The CDR3 consists of 16 residues. Here the CDR3 reads CASSFVSRQNNSPLHF. The CDR3 DNA follows: TGTGCCAGCAGTTTTGTCTCGCGACAGAATAATTCACCCCTCCACTTT.

CDR3 sequence: CASSLRDRGLDTEAFF. For the CDR3, the DNA is TGTGCCAGCAGCCTTCGGGACAGGGGGCTGGACACTGAAGCTTTCTTT. The V call is TRBV13, the J call TRBJ1-1; 12 bases agree with TRBD1. Trimming took 5 bases from V and 3 from J; bases not matched to a gene: 7. The CDR3 loop spans 16 amino acids. The V gene's germline CDR1 is PRHDT and CDR2 FYEKMQ (reference sequence).

This sequence joins TRBV5-5 and TRBJ1-2, with 9 bases matching TRBD1. The trim removed 4 bases at V and 7 bases at J, leaving 8 bases unmatched. The germline V gene encodes CDR1 SGHKS and CDR2 YYEKEE (reference sequence). The CDR3 runs to 14 residues. CDR3 coding DNA: TGTGCCAGCAGCCTCCGGGGACAGGGAGGTGGCTACACCTTC. It specifies CASSLRGQGGGYTF.

The V and J genes are TRBV30 and TRBJ1-2; 12 nucleotides align to TRBD1. J was trimmed by 0 bases and V by 4 bases; bases with no gene match: 6. Germline lookup yields CDR1 GTSNPN and CDR2 SVGIG (reference sequence). The CDR3 runs 16 residues. The CDR3 DNA reads TGTGCCTGGATGCGGGACAGGGGGCACTCTAACTATGGCTACACCTTC. Translating it yields CAWMRDRGHSNYGYTF.

This chain connects TRBV20-1 to TRBJ2-7; 8 bases are shared with TRBD1. The CDR3 covers 11 residues. J was trimmed by 6 bases and V by 3 bases; bases with no gene match: 1. In germline, CDR1 is DFQATT, CDR2 SNEGSKA (reference sequence). This CDR3 reads CSARTGVEQYF. DNA of the CDR3: TGCAGTGCTAGGACAGGGGTCGAGCAGTACTTC.

The rearrangement joins TRBV3-1 (or the pseudogene TRBV3-2) to TRBJ2-4; 10 nucleotides match TRBD2. The CDR3 covers 16 residues. V shed 5 bases, J shed 3 bases, and the junction held 7 bases outside the gene matches. Germline lookup yields CDR1 LGHDT and CDR2 YNNKEL (reference sequence). The CDR3 DNA is TGTGCCAGCAGCACACGGACTAGCGGCGGCAAAAACATTCAGTACTTC. Amino acids: CASSTRTSGGKNIQYF.

This clone was seen just once. This chain uses TRBV5-1 with TRBJ1-4; 9 nucleotides match TRBD1. The trim removed 2 bases at V and 5 bases at J, leaving 4 bases unmatched. Germline V lookup: CDR1 SGHRS, CDR2 YFSETQ. The CDR3 runs 15 residues. The DNA of the CDR3 is TGCGCCAGCAGCTTTACCGGGACAGGGAATGAAAAACTGTTTTTT. Its translation is CASSFTGTGNEKLFF.

The CDR3 is CASSPRTGAYEQYF. CDR3 DNA: TGTGCCAGCAGCCCGAGGACAGGCGCCTACGAGCAGTACTTC. The rearrangement links TRBV7-9 to TRBJ2-7; 7 bases map to TRBD1. Germline V CDR1 and CDR2: SEHNR, FQNEAQ (reference sequence). This CDR3 spans 14 amino acids. The trim removed 5 bases at V and 2 bases at J, leaving 6 bases unmatched.

The CDR3 loop reads CASSSDRLGYTF. For the CDR3, the DNA is TGTGCCAGCAGTTCGGACAGGCTTGGCTACACCTTC. The rearrangement uses TRBV6-5 and TRBJ1-2, with 7 positions matching TRBD1. From germline, CDR1 is MNHEY and CDR2 SVGAGI. This CDR3 is 12 amino acids long. Losses at the gene ends were 4 bases for V and 7 bases for J; bases not matched to a gene: 3.

On this clone itself: Other DNA sequences within the sample encode an identical CDR3. The rearrangement links TRBV28 to TRBJ1-1; 9 nucleotides match TRBD1. The CDR3 covers 15 residues. Germline trimming cut 1 base from V and 5 bases from J; bases unmatched to any gene: 5. Germline values: CDR1 MDHEN, CDR2 SYDVKM. CDR3 coding DNA: TGTGCCAGCAGTTTATTGGGACAGGGCGGTACTGAAGCTTTCTTT. It codes for CASSLLGQGGTEAFF. Supplemented by reference TRBV28 and TRBJ1-1, the full variable domain reads DVKVTQSSRYLVKRTGEKVFLECVQDMDHENMFWYRQDPGLGLRLIYFSYDVKMKEKGDIPEGYSVSREKKERFSLILESASTNQTSMYLCASSLLGQGGTEAFFGQGTRLTVV.